This T cell receptor (beta chain) derives from a study of T cells in Graves' hyperthyroidism and ophthalmopathy. Points from the study as a whole: With a median lead of approximately six months before onset, the model predicted ophthalmopathy. Most thyroid clonotypes with frequency above 0.001 were detected in blood.

Thyroid ultrasound, orbital computed tomography, clinical symptoms, and serum thyroxine and TRAb underpinned diagnoses. First hyperthyroidism diagnosis is when the blood sample was obtained, before any ophthalmopathy symptoms. This clonotype was seen a handful of times. The antigen is unknown. This CDR3 is built from 14 residues. Germline CDR1 and CDR2: LNHDA and SQIVND (reference sequence). The V gene end was trimmed by 6 bases and the J gene end by 5 bases; junction bases not matched to a gene: 5. RNA transcripts yielded amplified TCR beta CDR3 regions. An initial round of RT-PCR targeting the TCR CDR3 relied on the HTBI primer set. One entry per CDR3 protein, called by TCRdb with MiXCR from the multiplex PCR reads. The data contain hundreds of thousands of distinct CDR3 sequences, roughly a sixth of them singletons.

What was sequenced was blood. The chain uses TRBV19 and TRBJ1-2; TRBD1 matches 11 bases. The sequence derives from a woman between 45 and 65 years old with Graves' hyperthyroidism that later progressed to Graves' ophthalmopathy. Here the CDR3 DNA reads TGTGCCAGTAGGGACAGGGGGCATGGGTATGGCTACACCTTC. This encodes CASRDRGHGYGYTF.